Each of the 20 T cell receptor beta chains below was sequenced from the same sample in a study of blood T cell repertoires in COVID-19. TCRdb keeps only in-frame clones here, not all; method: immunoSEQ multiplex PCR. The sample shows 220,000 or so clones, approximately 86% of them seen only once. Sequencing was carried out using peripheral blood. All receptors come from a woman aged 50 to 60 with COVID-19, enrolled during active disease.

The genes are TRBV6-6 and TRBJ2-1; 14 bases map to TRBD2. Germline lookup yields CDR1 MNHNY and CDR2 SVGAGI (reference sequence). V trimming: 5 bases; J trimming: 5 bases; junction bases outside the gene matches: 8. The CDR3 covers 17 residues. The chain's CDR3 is CASSPGLAGVKNNEQFF. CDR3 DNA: TGTGCCAGCAGTCCGGGACTAGCGGGGGTAAAGAACAATGAGCAGTTCTTC.

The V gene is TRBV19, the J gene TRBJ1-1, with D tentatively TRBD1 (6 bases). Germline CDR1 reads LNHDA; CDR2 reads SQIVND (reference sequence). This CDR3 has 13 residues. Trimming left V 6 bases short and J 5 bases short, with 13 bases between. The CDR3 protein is CASSQGLWTEAFF. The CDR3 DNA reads TGTGCCAGTAGCCAGGGGTTGTGGACTGAAGCTTTCTTT. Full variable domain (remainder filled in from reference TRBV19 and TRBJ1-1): DGGITQSPKYLFRKEGQNVTLSCEQNLNHDAMYWYRQDPGQGLRLIYYSQIVNDFQKGDIAEGYSVSREKKESFPLTVTSAQKNPTAFYLCASSQGLWTEAFFGQGTRLTVV.

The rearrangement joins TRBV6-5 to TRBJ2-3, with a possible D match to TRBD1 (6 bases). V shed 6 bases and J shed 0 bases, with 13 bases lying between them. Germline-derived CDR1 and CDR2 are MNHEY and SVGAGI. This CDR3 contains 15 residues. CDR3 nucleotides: TGTGCCAGCAGACCAGACAGGATTAGCACAGATACGCAGTATTTT. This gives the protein CASRPDRISTDTQYF.

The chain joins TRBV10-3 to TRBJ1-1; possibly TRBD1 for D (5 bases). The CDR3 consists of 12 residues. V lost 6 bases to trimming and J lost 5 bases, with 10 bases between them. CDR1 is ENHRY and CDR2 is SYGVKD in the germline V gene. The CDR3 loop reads CAISLKGTEAFF. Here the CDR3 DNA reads TGTGCCATCAGCCTCAAGGGGACTGAAGCTTTCTTT.

The CDR3 nucleotides are TGTGCCAGCAGCTTCGACAGGAGGTCTGAAGCTTTCTTT. Its protein product is CASSFDRRSEAFF. V gene TRBV7-9 combines with J gene TRBJ1-1, with a possible D match to TRBD1 (6 bases). The CDR3 sequence is 13 residues long. V was cut by 3 bases and J by 6 bases, with 11 bases left in between. Germline values: CDR1 SEHNR, CDR2 FQNEAQ (reference sequence). The full variable domain, completed using reference TRBV7-9 and TRBJ1-1, is DTGVSQNPRHKITKRGQNVTFRCDPISEHNRLYWYRQTLGQGPEFLTYFQNEAQLEKSRLLSDRFSAERPKGSFSTLEIQRTEQGDSAMYLCASSFDRRSEAFFGQGTRLTVV.

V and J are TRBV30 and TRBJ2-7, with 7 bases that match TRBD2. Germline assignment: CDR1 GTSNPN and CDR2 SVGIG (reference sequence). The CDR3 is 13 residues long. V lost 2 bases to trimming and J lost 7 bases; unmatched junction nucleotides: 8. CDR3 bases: TGTGCCTGGAGTTATTCGGGAGGTCGGGAGCAGTACTTC. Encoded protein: CAWSYSGGREQYF.

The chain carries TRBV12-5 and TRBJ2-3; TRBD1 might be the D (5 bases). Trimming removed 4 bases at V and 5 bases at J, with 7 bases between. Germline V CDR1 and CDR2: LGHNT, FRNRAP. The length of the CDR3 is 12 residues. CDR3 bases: TGTGCTAGTGGTTACGGACAAGATACGCAGTATTTT. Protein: CASGYGQDTQYF.

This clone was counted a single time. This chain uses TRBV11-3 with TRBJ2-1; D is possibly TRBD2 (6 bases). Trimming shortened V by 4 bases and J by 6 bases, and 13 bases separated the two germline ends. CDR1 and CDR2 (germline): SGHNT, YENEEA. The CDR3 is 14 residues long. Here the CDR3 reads CASSSRLEPNEQFF. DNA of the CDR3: TGTGCCAGCAGCTCCCGACTAGAACCCAATGAGCAGTTCTTC.

The CDR3 region is CASSYRSLGTGYGYTF. CDR3 sequence (DNA): TGTGCCAGCAGTTACCGATCGCTTGGGACAGGGTATGGCTACACCTTC. The gene calls are TRBV6-5 and TRBJ1-2; TRBD1 matches at 9 bases. V was clipped by 2 bases and J by 5 bases; unmatched bases: 9. CDR3 length equals 16 residues. Germline lookup yields CDR1 MNHEY and CDR2 SVGAGI.

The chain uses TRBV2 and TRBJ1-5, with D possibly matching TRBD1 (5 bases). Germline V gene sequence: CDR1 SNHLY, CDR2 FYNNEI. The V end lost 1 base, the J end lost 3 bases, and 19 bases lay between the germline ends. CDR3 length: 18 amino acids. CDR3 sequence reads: CASSEGGGVSIDNQPQHF. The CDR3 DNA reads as TGTGCCAGCAGTGAAGGAGGAGGGGTATCTATAGACAATCAGCCCCAGCATTTT.

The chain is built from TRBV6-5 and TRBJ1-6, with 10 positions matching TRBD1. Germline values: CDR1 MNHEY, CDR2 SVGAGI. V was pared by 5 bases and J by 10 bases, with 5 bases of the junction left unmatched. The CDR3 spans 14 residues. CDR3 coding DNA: TGTGCCAGCAGTCACCGGGACAGGGGATCACCCCTCCACTTT. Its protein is CASSHRDRGSPLHF.

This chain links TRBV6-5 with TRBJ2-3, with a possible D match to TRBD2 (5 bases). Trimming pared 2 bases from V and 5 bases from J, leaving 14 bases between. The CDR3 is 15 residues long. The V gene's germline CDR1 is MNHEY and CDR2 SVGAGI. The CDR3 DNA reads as TGTGCCAGCAGTTACGAGGGAATCCGTGGAGATACGCAGTATTTT. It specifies CASSYEGIRGDTQYF.

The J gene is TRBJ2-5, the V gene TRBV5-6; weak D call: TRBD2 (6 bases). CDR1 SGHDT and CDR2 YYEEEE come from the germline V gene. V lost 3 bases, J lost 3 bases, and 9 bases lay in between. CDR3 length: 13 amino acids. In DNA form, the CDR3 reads TGTGCCAGCAGCTGGTGGGGGGAAGAGACCCAGTACTTC. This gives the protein CASSWWGEETQYF. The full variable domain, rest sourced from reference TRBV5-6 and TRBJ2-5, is DAGVTQSPTHLIKTRGQQVTLRCSPKSGHDTVSWYQQALGQGPQFIFQYYEEEERQRGNFPDRFSGHQFPNYSSELNVNALLLGDSALYLCASSWWGEETQYFGPGTRLLVL.

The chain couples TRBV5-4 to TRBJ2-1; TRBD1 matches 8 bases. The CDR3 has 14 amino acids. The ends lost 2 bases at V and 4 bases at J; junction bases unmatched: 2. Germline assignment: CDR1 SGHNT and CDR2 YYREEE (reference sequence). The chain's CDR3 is CASSFRGRYNEQFF. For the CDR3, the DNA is TGTGCCAGCAGCTTCAGGGGGCGATACAATGAGCAGTTCTTC. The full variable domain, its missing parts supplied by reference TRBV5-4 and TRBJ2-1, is ETGVTQSPTHLIKTRGQQVTLRCSSQSGHNTVSWYQQALGQGPQFIFQYYREEENGRGNFPPRFSGLQFPNYSSELNVNALELDDSALYLCASSFRGRYNEQFFGPGTRLTVL.

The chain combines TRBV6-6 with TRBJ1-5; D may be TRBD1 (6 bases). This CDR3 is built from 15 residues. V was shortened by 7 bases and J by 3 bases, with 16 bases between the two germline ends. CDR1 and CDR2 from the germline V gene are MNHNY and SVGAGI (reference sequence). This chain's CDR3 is CASTIGGGFNQPQHF. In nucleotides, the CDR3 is TGTGCCAGCACCATCGGGGGGGGCTTCAATCAGCCCCAGCATTTT.

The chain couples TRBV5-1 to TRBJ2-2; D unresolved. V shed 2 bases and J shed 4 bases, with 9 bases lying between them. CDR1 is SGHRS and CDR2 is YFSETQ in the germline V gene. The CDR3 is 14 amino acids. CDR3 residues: CASSLSSTTGELFF. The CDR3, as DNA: TGCGCCAGCAGCTTAAGTAGTACCACCGGGGAGCTGTTTTTT.

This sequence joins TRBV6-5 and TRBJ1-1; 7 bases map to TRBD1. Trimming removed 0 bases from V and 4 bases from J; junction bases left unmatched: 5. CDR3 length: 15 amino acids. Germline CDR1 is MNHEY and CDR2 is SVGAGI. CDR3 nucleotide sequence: TGTGCCAGCAGTTACTCTAAGGGGGCGAGCACTGAAGCTTTCTTT. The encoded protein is CASSYSKGASTEAFF.

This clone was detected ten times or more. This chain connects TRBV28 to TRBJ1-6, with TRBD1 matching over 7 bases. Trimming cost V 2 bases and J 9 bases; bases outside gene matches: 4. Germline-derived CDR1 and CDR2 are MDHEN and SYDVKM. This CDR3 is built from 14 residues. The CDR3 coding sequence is TGTGCCAGCAGTTTACCACAGGGGATTTCACCCCTCCACTTT. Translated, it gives CASSLPQGISPLHF.

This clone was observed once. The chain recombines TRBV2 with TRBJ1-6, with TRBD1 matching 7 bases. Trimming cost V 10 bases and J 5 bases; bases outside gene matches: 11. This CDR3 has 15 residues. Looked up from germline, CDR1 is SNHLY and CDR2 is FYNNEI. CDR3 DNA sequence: TGTGCCACCAGGGACAGACGGGGAAATAATTCACCCCTCCACTTT. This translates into CATRDRRGNNSPLHF.

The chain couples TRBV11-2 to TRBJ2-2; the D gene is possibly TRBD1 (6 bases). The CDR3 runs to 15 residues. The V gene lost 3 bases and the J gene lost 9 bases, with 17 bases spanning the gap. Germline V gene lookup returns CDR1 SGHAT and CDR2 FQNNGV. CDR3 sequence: CASSFWQGKVRELFF. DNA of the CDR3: TGTGCCAGCAGCTTTTGGCAGGGGAAAGTGAGGGAGCTGTTTTTT. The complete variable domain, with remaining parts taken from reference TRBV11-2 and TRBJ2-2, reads EAGVAQSPRYKIIEKRQSVAFWCNPISGHATLYWYQQILGQGPKLLIQFQNNGVVDDSQLPKDRFSAERLKGVDSTLKIQPAKLEDSAVYLCASSFWQGKVRELFFGEGSRLTVL.